This T cell receptor beta chain was captured in a study of blood T cell repertoires in COVID-19. Study in general: T cells, B-cell-depleted T cells, or PBMCs provided the cDNA or gDNA that served as material.

The germline V gene encodes CDR1 SGDLS and CDR2 YYNGEE. The J segment lost 4 bases and the V segment lost 1 base, leaving 6 bases of the junction unmatched. The CDR3 covers 15 residues. Clones were read by immunoSEQ multiplex PCR, and TCRdb kept only the in-frame ones, dropping some. The sample holds some 330,000 clones; about 87% are singletons and the top ten take 1.9%. The sample was PBMCs or T cells enriched from blood (not recorded which). This clonotype was sampled from a man aged 40-49 years in a cohort exposed to, infected with or recovered from COVID-19 (not recorded which). V usage is TRBV9 and J usage is TRBJ1-2; the match to TRBD1 covers 8 bases. CDR3 DNA: TGTGCCAGCAGCGTACAGGCAGGGGGCGTCTATGGCTACACCTTC. Amino acid sequence: CASSVQAGGVYGYTF.